Sequencing of this T cell receptor beta chain was carried out in a study of chemoradiotherapy in HPV16-positive cancers. Repeated repertoire sampling spanned the course of chemoradiotherapy. Germline V gene sequence: CDR1 MNHEY, CDR2 SMNVEV (reference sequence). This CDR3 region has 14 residues. The ends were cut back, 0 bases at V and 2 bases at J, with 8 bases in the middle. TCRdb's copy holds only in-frame clones and misses some; the assay was immunoSEQ multiplex PCR. Of fewer than 25,000 clones listed, around 67% are singletons. V usage is TRBV27 and J usage is TRBJ2-7; tentative D call: TRBD2 (6 bases). Sample acquisition took place from a patient who underwent chemoradiotherapy. The receptor comes from a human donor with HPV-associated anogenital cancer. The CDR3 spells CASSLSAGTYEQYF. CDR3 DNA: TGTGCCAGCAGTTTATCGGCGGGGACCTACGAGCAGTACTTC.